This is a list of T cell receptor beta chains from one sample in a study of metastatic and nonmetastatic thyroid tumors. With MiXCR, TCRdb called clones anew from the PCR reads. The sample lists 20,000 to 25,000 clones; roughly 22% were seen once. The sample consisted of tumor tissue. Every receptor here comes from a female donor with papillary thyroid cancer or a benign thyroid nodule (not recorded which). Some clones in this sample may be carry-over from other donors' samples. CDR3s include the opening cysteine and the closing phenylalanine or tryptophan. D genes are given only for firm matches. Part of the rows lack a size; the others show once, few, many or a class for expanded clones.

v_gene	j_gene	abundance	len	d_gene	CDR3aa	CDR3nt
TRBV10-1	TRBJ2-7	NA	14	TRBD1	CAVYQGQGIYEQYF	TGCGCCGTCTATCAGGGACAGGGCATTTACGAGCAGTACTTC
TRBV12-3/TRBV12-4	TRBJ1-5	few	15	TRBD1	CASSDRGKGNQPQHF	TGTGCCAGCAGCGACAGGGGAAAGGGAAATCAGCCCCAGCATTTT
TRBV28	TRBJ1-5	few	18	NA	CASSLTGLAPYSNRPQHF	TGTGCAAGCAGTTTAACGGGACTAGCCCCCTATAGCAATCGGCCCCAGCATTTT
TRBV3-1	TRBJ2-7	NA	13	TRBD1	CASSMGQGALQYF	TGTGCCAGCAGCATGGGACAGGGGGCATTGCAGTACTTC
TRBV9	TRBJ2-1	many	16	NA	CASSVGGLLPYNEQFF	TGTGCCAGCAGCGTTGGAGGACTTCTACCCTACAATGAGCAGTTCTTC
TRBV20-1	TRBJ2-1	many	14	TRBD2	CSARPGLVQWEQFF	TGCAGTGCTAGGCCGGGACTAGTACAATGGGAGCAGTTCTTC
TRBV6-6	TRBJ1-1	medium-sized	17	NA	CASSYGLFGGTVTEAFF	TGTGCCAGCAGTTACGGTCTCTTCGGGGGTACGGTGACTGAAGCTTTCTTT
TRBV7-8	TRBJ2-7	NA	14	NA	CASSLLRDGDEQYF	TGTGCCAGCAGCTTACTCAGGGACGGTGACGAGCAGTACTTC
TRBV11-2	TRBJ1-6	many	16	NA	CASSAPPPGGNSPLHF	TGTGCCAGCAGCGCCCCCCCCCCTGGGGGTAATTCACCCCTCCACTTT
TRBV11-2	TRBJ2-7	many	14	TRBD2	CASSTSGRAHEQYF	TGTGCCAGCAGCACTAGCGGGAGGGCCCACGAGCAGTACTTC
TRBV20-1	TRBJ2-7	NA	17	NA	CSAREGVGAWGSYEQYF	TGCAGTGCTAGAGAGGGGGTGGGAGCGTGGGGGAGCTACGAGCAGTACTTC
TRBV12-3/TRBV12-4	TRBJ2-7	once	14	TRBD2	CASSRSGSGYEQYF	TGTGCCAGCAGCCGTAGCGGGAGCGGTTACGAGCAGTACTTC
TRBV30	TRBJ2-3	many	12	NA	CAWSPLGDTQYF	TGTGCCTGGAGTCCCCTAGGAGATACGCAGTATTTT
TRBV19	TRBJ2-6	many	18	NA	CASSSPRAGASGANVLTF	TGTGCCAGTAGTAGCCCGCGCGCGGGGGCGAGTGGGGCCAACGTCCTGACTTTC
TRBV12-3/TRBV12-4	TRBJ2-1	many	14	NA	CASSLRPQNNEQFF	TGTGCCAGCAGCCTCCGACCACAAAACAATGAGCAGTTCTTC
TRBV19	TRBJ2-1	NA	16	TRBD1	CASGDRTGNSYNEQFF	TGTGCCAGTGGAGACCGGACAGGCAATTCCTACAATGAGCAGTTCTTC
TRBV7-8	TRBJ1-3	NA	16	NA	CASSLGVEEFGNTIYF	TGTGCCAGCAGCTTAGGAGTCGAGGAGTTCGGAAACACCATATATTTT
TRBV30	TRBJ1-2	NA	13	NA	CAWIPRGLYGYTF	TGTGCCTGGATCCCAAGGGGATTATATGGCTACACCTTC
TRBV6-1	TRBJ2-7	few	14	TRBD1	CASSRLTGGYEQYF	TGTGCCAGCAGTCGTCTGACAGGGGGCTACGAGCAGTACTTC
TRBV4-1	TRBJ2-1	many	16	TRBD2	CASTQGGLAATNERFF	TGCGCCAGTACTCAAGGGGGACTAGCCGCGACCAATGAGCGGTTCTTC
TRBV27	TRBJ1-1	many	12	NA	CASRQGNTEAFF	TGTGCCAGCAGACAGGGGAACACTGAAGCTTTCTTT
TRBV6-5	TRBJ1-4	many	14	TRBD1	CASSYRDRREKLFF	TGTGCCAGCAGTTACCGGGACAGGAGGGAAAAACTGTTTTTT
TRBV7-9	TRBJ2-1	many	15	TRBD1	CASSFWDRGQNEQFF	TGTGCCAGCAGCTTTTGGGACAGGGGGCAGAATGAGCAGTTCTTC
TRBV10-3	TRBJ1-1	many	13	NA	CAIRPSGNTEAFF	TGTGCCATTAGACCCTCCGGGAACACTGAAGCTTTCTTT
TRBV18	TRBJ2-7	NA	17	TRBD1	CASSPVSGTGGIHEQYF	TGTGCCAGCTCACCTGTATCGGGTACAGGGGGTATTCATGAGCAGTACTTC
TRBV28	TRBJ1-5	many	17	TRBD1	CASSIPGTGTSNQPQHF	TGTGCCAGCAGTATCCCCGGGACAGGGACGAGCAATCAGCCCCAGCATTTT
TRBV28	TRBJ2-5	NA	13	TRBD2	CASSGTSQETQYF	TGTGCCAGCAGCGGGACTAGTCAAGAGACCCAGTACTTC